This T cell receptor beta chain is from a study of a mutant IDH1 vaccine in newly diagnosed glioma. Study at large: The initiation of vaccination occurred 4-6 weeks after radiotherapy alone, or with temozolomide cycles. Earlier therapy was either radiotherapy, temozolomide, or both, and most got both. Treated patients were around 60% male, 37.5% female, mean age 40.4 years.

About this clone: Its matching antigen is unknown.

Time point meaning: week 47, end of study. Vaccination comprised doses that each held 300 ug of mutant IDH1 20-mer peptide, plus topical imiquimod. Patients received eight vaccinations in weeks 1, 3, 5, 7, 11, 15, 19, 23. The V end was cut by 1 base, the J end by 5 bases, with 16 bases between. Germline values: CDR1 LGHNA, CDR2 YSLEER. This CDR3 is built from 16 residues. Using immunoSEQ multiplex PCR, the repertoire was profiled, and TCRdb retains in-frame clones only, with some absent. The sample gives about 60,000 clones, 75% to 90% of which show up once; 3% to 3.5% is in the top ten. The sequence came from a woman in her forties or fifties with glioma. The sample in question was PBMCs, obtained from a glioma patient whose treatment included an IDH1 peptide vaccine. The V call is TRBV4-3, the J call TRBJ2-3, with no clear D. The CDR3 sequence is CASSQGRTARLDTQYF. For the CDR3, the DNA is TGCGCCAGCAGCCAAGGAAGGACGGCAAGGTTAGATACGCAGTATTTT.